These 27 T cell receptor beta chains were all obtained from the same sample, sequenced in a study of blood T cell repertoires in COVID-19. Profiled with immunoSEQ multiplex PCR; TCRdb holds only in-frame clones, not every one. The sample has approximately 76,000 clones; about four fifths are singletons. Sequenced input: peripheral blood. These receptors came from a man older than 75 with active or convalescent COVID-19.

The V gene is TRBV30, the J gene TRBJ1-1; TRBD1 agrees at 8 bases. The V gene end was trimmed by 1 base and the J gene end by 6 bases; junction bases not matched to a gene: 4. This CDR3 is 13 amino acids long. Looked up from germline, CDR1 is GTSNPN and CDR2 is SVGIG (reference sequence). The CDR3 DNA follows: TGTGCCTGGAGTGCAACGGACAGGGCTGAAGCTTTCTTT. Encoded protein: CAWSATDRAEAFF.

The chain recombines TRBV3-1 (or the pseudogene TRBV3-2) with TRBJ2-2; 8 bases line up with TRBD2. The CDR3 has 18 amino acids. CDR1 is LGHDT and CDR2 is YNNKEL in the germline V gene (reference sequence). J gave up 5 bases and V 2 bases, and 13 bases lay outside the gene matches. The CDR3 is CASSQRTGTSGLTGELFF. CDR3 sequence (DNA): TGTGCCAGCAGCCAACGCACTGGCACTAGCGGCTTAACCGGGGAGCTGTTTTTT.

The CDR3 reads CASSLVEGYNEQFF. The CDR3 region has the DNA TGTGCCAGCAGTCTCGTTGAGGGATACAATGAGCAGTTCTTC. The rearrangement joins TRBV6-4 to TRBJ2-1; D possibly corresponds to TRBD2 (5 bases). V shed 5 bases and J shed 4 bases, with 12 bases lying between them. The CDR3 consists of 14 residues. Germline V gene data show CDR1 as MRHNA and CDR2 as SNTAGT.

This clone showed up just a few times. The CDR3 DNA sequence: TGTGCCAGTAGTCTGCGGGTCGGGGGAGAGACCCAGTACTTC. This encodes CASSLRVGGETQYF. The V gene is TRBV19, the J gene TRBJ2-5; D possibly corresponds to TRBD2 (6 bases). Trimming shortened V by 5 bases and J by 4 bases, and 14 bases separated the two germline ends. Per germline, CDR1 LNHDA and CDR2 SQIVND (reference sequence). The CDR3 is 14 amino acids.

The V call is TRBV28, the J call TRBJ2-7; D unclear. Germline-derived CDR1 and CDR2 are MDHEN and SYDVKM. CDR3 length equals 16 residues. V lost 2 bases, J lost 0 bases, and 14 bases lay in between. CDR3 DNA sequence: TGTGCCAGCAGTTTAATGAAGTTAATCAGCTCCTACGAGCAGTACTTC. Residues: CASSLMKLISSYEQYF.

This chain links TRBV15 with TRBJ2-4, with TRBD2 matching over 9 bases. The CDR3 has 17 residues. The germline gives CDR1 LNHNV, CDR2 YYDKDF (reference sequence). V shed 0 bases and J 5 bases; nucleotides not matched to a gene: 8. The DNA for the CDR3 is TGTGCCACCAGCAGAGATCTGCGGGAGGGCCAGGAAAACATTCAGTACTTC. It specifies CATSRDLREGQENIQYF.

V and J are TRBV5-1 and TRBJ1-6; D may be TRBD1 (5 bases). The V end was cut by 1 base, the J end by 7 bases, with 12 bases between. This CDR3 has 15 residues. The germline V gene has CDR1 SGHRS and CDR2 YFSETQ. The CDR3 region has the DNA TGCGCCAGCAGCTTGTTGGACGGACAAAATTCACCCCTCCACTTT. Translation gives CASSLLDGQNSPLHF.

In its sample, this clone was seen a few times. This chain's CDR3 is CASSIGQNNEQFF. CDR3 bases: TGTGCCAGTAGTATTGGACAAAACAATGAGCAGTTCTTC. The rearrangement uses TRBV19 and TRBJ2-1; weak D call: TRBD1 (5 bases). The CDR3 length is 13 residues. V lost 3 bases and J 5 bases, leaving 8 bases between the germline ends. Germline loops: CDR1 LNHDA, CDR2 SQIVND (reference sequence).

The V and J genes are TRBV5-5 and TRBJ1-6; 9 nucleotides align to TRBD1. In germline, CDR1 is SGHKS, CDR2 YYEKEE (reference sequence). Unmatched junction bases numbered 5, after V lost 4 bases and J lost 6 bases. The CDR3 covers 15 residues. CDR3 residues: CASSQDRGFNSPLHF. CDR3 nucleotide sequence: TGTGCCAGCAGCCAAGACAGGGGGTTTAATTCACCCCTCCACTTT.

This chain joins TRBV6-2 or TRBV6-3 and TRBJ2-3; 7 bases match TRBD1. From germline, CDR1 is MNHEY and CDR2 SVGEGT. V lost 3 bases, J lost 2 bases, and 5 bases stayed unmatched. The CDR3 runs 15 residues. The CDR3 nucleotides are TGTGCCAGCAGTTATACCGGGACAGACACAGATACGCAGTATTTT. It specifies CASSYTGTDTDTQYF.

A few counts support this clone. Mismatch with germline at one junction end may stem from a read error. The chain couples TRBV14 to TRBJ1-2; no clear D gene. Germline V gene sequence: CDR1 SGHDN, CDR2 FVKESK. This CDR3 is built from 11 residues. This chain's CDR3 is CASSQDAQASF. The CDR3 nucleotides read TGTGCCAGCAGCCAAGATGCGCAGGCCTCCTTC.

J is TRBJ2-7 and V is TRBV21-1; the DNA was not used to check the table's D call, TRBD1. TRBV21-1 is recorded as a pseudogene. This CDR3 region has 18 residues. CDR3 region: CASSKALCEGQGAQEQYF. Here the CDR3 DNA reads TGTGCCAGCAGCAAAGCGCTTTGCGAGGGACAGGGGGCGCAGGAGCAGTACTTC.

This chain uses TRBV5-4 with TRBJ1-4; TRBD1 matches at 9 bases. The germline V gene encodes CDR1 SGHNT and CDR2 YYREEE (reference sequence). The CDR3 extends over 12 amino acids. J gave up 11 bases and V 5 bases, and 4 bases lay outside the gene matches. CDR3 DNA: TGTGCCAGCAGTGACAGGGGGTGGAAACTGTTTTTT. Its protein product is CASSDRGWKLFF.

This clone was seen only once. J is TRBJ1-1 and V is TRBV29-1, with a tentative D call TRBD1 (6 bases). CDR1 is SQVTM, CDR2 ANQGSEA, per germline. V dropped 4 bases and J dropped 1 base, with 13 bases sitting between them. The CDR3 is 14 residues long. The CDR3 sequence: CSVGGTRENTEAFF. In DNA form, the CDR3 reads TGCAGCGTTGGGGGGACACGGGAGAACACTGAAGCTTTCTTT.

The gene calls are TRBV30 and TRBJ1-1; D is unresolved. This CDR3 has 12 residues. Germline CDR1 and CDR2: GTSNPN and SVGIG (reference sequence). Trimming shortened V by 2 bases and J by 1 base, and 5 bases separated the two germline ends. CDR3 loop: CAWSRQNTEAFF. The CDR3 DNA reads TGTGCCTGGAGTCGACAGAACACTGAAGCTTTCTTT.

V is TRBV7-2 and J is TRBJ2-3; 7 nucleotides match TRBD2. V shed 5 bases, J shed 1 base, and the junction held 6 bases outside the gene matches. The CDR3 totals 15 residues. The germline V gene has CDR1 SGHTA and CDR2 FQGNSA. The CDR3 coding sequence is TGTGCCAGCAGCCGCCGGGACTACCGCACAGATACGCAGTATTTT. Its translation: CASSRRDYRTDTQYF.

This chain uses TRBV5-5 with TRBJ2-5; 7 positions agree with TRBD2. Germline loops: CDR1 SGHKS, CDR2 YYEKEE (reference sequence). The CDR3 spans 12 residues. The trim removed 4 bases at V and 5 bases at J, leaving 2 bases unmatched. The CDR3 DNA reads as TGTGCCAGCAGCCCCGGGGGGGAGACCCAGTACTTC. Its protein product is CASSPGGETQYF.

This clone was found a few times. This sequence joins TRBV11-2 and TRBJ2-1, with TRBD2 as a possible D gene (6 bases). V was cut by 4 bases and J by 6 bases, with 13 bases left in between. This CDR3 has 14 residues. CDR1 SGHAT and CDR2 FQNNGV come from the germline V gene. The CDR3 protein is CASSSTGTANEQFF. CDR3 nucleotide sequence: TGTGCCAGCAGCTCCACCGGGACTGCCAATGAGCAGTTCTTC.

The chain uses TRBV5-5 and TRBJ2-7; 7 bases agree with TRBD2. Germline assignment: CDR1 SGHKS and CDR2 YYEKEE (reference sequence). The CDR3 runs 14 residues. Trimming at V came to 1 base and at J to 7 bases, leaving 8 bases not matched to a gene. In DNA, the CDR3 is TGTGCCAGCAGCTTGCGCGGGGGTCGGGGAGAGCAGTACTTC. It codes for CASSLRGGRGEQYF.

This chain joins TRBV28 and TRBJ2-1; TRBD2 matches at 8 bases. This CDR3 region has 16 residues. V was clipped by 6 bases and J by 6 bases; unmatched bases: 13. The germline CDR1 and CDR2 sequences are MDHEN and SYDVKM. DNA of the CDR3: TGTGCCAGCAGCCAACCTCAGCGGGAGAGGGGCAATGAGCAGTTCTTC. Its translation: CASSQPQRERGNEQFF.

As for this clone: The sample contains more than one DNA sequence encoding this CDR3. The chain carries TRBV5-5 and TRBJ2-1; 11 bases line up with TRBD2. The CDR3 has 16 amino acids. Germline V gives CDR1 SGHKS, CDR2 YYEKEE (reference sequence). With V trimmed by 3 bases and J by 7 bases, 9 bases remained unmatched. CDR3 in amino acids: CASSSVAGGAGNEQFF. Here the CDR3 DNA reads TGTGCCAGCAGCTCTGTAGCGGGGGGGGCTGGGAATGAGCAGTTCTTC.

This clone was counted a single time. The chain joins TRBV2 to TRBJ2-7; perhaps TRBD1 as D (6 bases). The length of the CDR3 is 15 residues. The V end was cut by 6 bases, the J end by 2 bases, with 17 bases between. Germline V CDR1 and CDR2: SNHLY, FYNNEI. CDR3 amino acids: CASRKQGGGPYEQYF. Written as DNA, the CDR3 is TGTGCCAGCAGGAAACAGGGTGGTGGCCCCTACGAGCAGTACTTC.

DNA for the CDR3: TGCGCCAGCAGCCAGGACAGGGGGAAAAATTCACCCCTCCACTTT. Protein: CASSQDRGKNSPLHF. The chain joins TRBV4-3 to TRBJ1-6; 10 bases align to TRBD1. Looked up from germline, CDR1 is LGHNA and CDR2 is YSLEER. V trimming: 3 bases; J trimming: 7 bases; junction bases outside the gene matches: 3. The CDR3 runs to 15 residues.

CDR3 sequence (DNA): TGTGCCAGTAGTATTTTAGCAAACCCTTATGGCTACACCTTC. This gives the protein CASSILANPYGYTF. This sequence joins TRBV19 and TRBJ1-2; the D is unclear. V was cut by 3 bases and J by 5 bases, with 13 bases left in between. Germline values: CDR1 LNHDA, CDR2 SQIVND (reference sequence). This CDR3 is built from 14 residues.

The chain is built from TRBV7-3 and TRBJ1-1; D perhaps matches TRBD1 (5 bases). V dropped 6 bases and J dropped 5 bases, with 13 bases sitting between them. This CDR3 comprises 13 residues. Germline V gene data show CDR1 as SGHTA and CDR2 as FQGTGA. CDR3 sequence reads: CASRRTQGTEAFF. In nucleotides, the CDR3 is TGTGCCAGCAGGAGAACTCAGGGAACTGAAGCTTTCTTT.

The V call is TRBV7-9, the J call TRBJ2-3; 12 bases align to TRBD2. The CDR3 has 18 amino acids. Germline V CDR1 and CDR2: SEHNR, FQNEAQ (reference sequence). The V gene end was trimmed by 7 bases and the J gene end by 2 bases; junction bases not matched to a gene: 13. The CDR3 here is CASTALPRTSGNTDTQYF. Here the CDR3 DNA reads TGTGCCAGCACCGCCCTCCCCCGGACTAGCGGGAACACAGATACGCAGTATTTT.

The chain joins TRBV27 to TRBJ1-5; D call uncertain. Germline V gene data show CDR1 as MNHEY and CDR2 as SMNVEV (reference sequence). V lost 3 bases and J 5 bases, leaving 11 bases between the germline ends. This CDR3 spans 14 amino acids. The CDR3, as DNA: TGTGCCAGCAGTTTGGAACCGGGAGATCAGCCCCAGCATTTT. Translated, it gives CASSLEPGDQPQHF.